Listed below are T cell receptor beta chains from one sample, sequenced in a study of T cell responses to AZD1222 COVID-19 vaccine. Profiling relied on immunoSEQ multiplex PCR, and the TCRdb table lists in-frame clones only, not all of them. The sample has about 120,000 clones, around 87% seen once. The sequenced sample was peripheral blood, obtained on day 0 of AZD1222 vaccination. Receptor source: an adult in good health. Each CDR3 is given with its conserved first and last residue. D genes are given only for firm matches.

D gene: TRBD1
V gene: TRBV7-9
J gene: TRBJ2-5
CDR3 DNA: TGTGCCACCACAGGGGGCGGGGAGACCCAGTACTTC
CDR3 protein: CATTGGGETQYF

D gene: NA
V gene: TRBV6-5
J gene: TRBJ1-4
CDR3 DNA: TGTGCCAGCAGGGCGGGAGGTGAAAAACTGTTTTTT
CDR3 protein: CASRAGGEKLFF

D gene: TRBD1
V gene: TRBV10-3
J gene: TRBJ1-5
CDR3 DNA: TGTGCCATCAGTGAGGGGTCGCCAGGGGGTCAGCCCCAGCATTTT
CDR3 protein: CAISEGSPGGQPQHF

D gene: TRBD2
V gene: TRBV5-5
J gene: TRBJ2-5
CDR3 DNA: TGTGCCAGCAGCCGGGTTACTAGCGGGGGTTTACAAGAGACCCAGTACTTC
CDR3 protein: CASSRVTSGGLQETQYF

D gene: NA
V gene: TRBV6-5
J gene: TRBJ1-1
CDR3 DNA: TGTGCCAGCAGCCTACAGTTGGCGAGCACTGAAGCTTTCTTT
CDR3 protein: CASSLQLASTEAFF

D gene: TRBD1
V gene: TRBV5-6
J gene: TRBJ2-7
CDR3 DNA: TGTGCCAGCAGCTTGGGACAGGGCGGAGGCGAGCAGTACTTC
CDR3 protein: CASSLGQGGGEQYF

D gene: NA
V gene: TRBV7-3
J gene: TRBJ2-3
CDR3 DNA: TGTGCCAGCAGCTTAACGTCGTCCCTCCCGACAGATACGCAGTATTTT
CDR3 protein: CASSLTSSLPTDTQYF

D gene: TRBD1
V gene: TRBV12-5
J gene: TRBJ2-3
CDR3 DNA: TGTGCTAGTGGTTTGATAGGGGGCCTGAGCACAGATACGCAGTATTTT
CDR3 protein: CASGLIGGLSTDTQYF

D gene: NA
V gene: TRBV27
J gene: TRBJ1-5
CDR3 DNA: TGTGCCAGCAGTTTAACCCAAACAGCTAATAGCAATCAGCCCCAGCATTTT
CDR3 protein: CASSLTQTANSNQPQHF

D gene: NA
V gene: TRBV7-6
J gene: TRBJ2-4
CDR3 DNA: TGTGCCAGCAGCTTAGGAGGCAGGGACAAAAACATTCAGTACTTC
CDR3 protein: CASSLGGRDKNIQYF

D gene: NA
V gene: TRBV7-2
J gene: TRBJ1-6
CDR3 DNA: TGTGCCAGCAGCCCCCCCGGTGTAAGTTCACCCCTCCACTTT
CDR3 protein: CASSPPGVSSPLHF